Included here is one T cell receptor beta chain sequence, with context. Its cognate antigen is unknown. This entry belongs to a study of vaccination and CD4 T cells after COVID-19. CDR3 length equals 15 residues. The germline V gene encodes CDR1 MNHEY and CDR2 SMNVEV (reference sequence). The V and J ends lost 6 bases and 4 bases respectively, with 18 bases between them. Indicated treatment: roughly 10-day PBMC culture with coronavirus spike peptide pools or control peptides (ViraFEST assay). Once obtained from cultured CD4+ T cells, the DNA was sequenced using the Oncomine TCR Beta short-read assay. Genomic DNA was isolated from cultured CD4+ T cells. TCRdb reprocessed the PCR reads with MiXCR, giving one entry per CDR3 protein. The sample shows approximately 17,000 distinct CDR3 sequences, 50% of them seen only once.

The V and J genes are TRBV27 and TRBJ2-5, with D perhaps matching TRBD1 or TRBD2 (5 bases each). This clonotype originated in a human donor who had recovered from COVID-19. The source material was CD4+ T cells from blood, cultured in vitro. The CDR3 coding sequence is TGTGCCAGCAGCCTAACGTGGGGGTCTGGAGAGACCCAGTACTTC. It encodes CASSLTWGSGETQYF.